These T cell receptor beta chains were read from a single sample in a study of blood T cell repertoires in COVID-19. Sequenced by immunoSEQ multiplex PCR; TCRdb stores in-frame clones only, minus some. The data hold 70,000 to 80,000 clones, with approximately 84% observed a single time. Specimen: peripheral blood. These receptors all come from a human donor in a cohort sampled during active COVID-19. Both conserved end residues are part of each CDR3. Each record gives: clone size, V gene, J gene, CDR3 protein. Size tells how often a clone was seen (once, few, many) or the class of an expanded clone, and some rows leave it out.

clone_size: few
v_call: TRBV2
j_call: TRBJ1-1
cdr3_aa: CASSGQLNTEAFF

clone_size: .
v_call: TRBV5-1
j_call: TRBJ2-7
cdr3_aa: CASSPDGTRMFEQYF

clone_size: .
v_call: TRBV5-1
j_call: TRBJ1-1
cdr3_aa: CASSFFGQGVGTEAFF

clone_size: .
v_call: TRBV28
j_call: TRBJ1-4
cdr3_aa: CASSLLGQGQNEKLFF

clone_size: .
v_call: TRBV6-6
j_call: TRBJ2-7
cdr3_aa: CASRLAGFYEQYF

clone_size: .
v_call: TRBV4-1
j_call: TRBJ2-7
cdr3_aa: CASSQGQEAIYEQYF

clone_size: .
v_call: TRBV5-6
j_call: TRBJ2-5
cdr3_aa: CASSSRETQYF

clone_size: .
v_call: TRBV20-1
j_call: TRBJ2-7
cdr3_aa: CSASQTSGSKGEQYF

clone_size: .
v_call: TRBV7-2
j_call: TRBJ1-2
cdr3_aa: CASSFWTGDYGYTF

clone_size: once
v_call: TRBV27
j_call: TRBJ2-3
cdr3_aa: CASRRVSGTTDTQYF